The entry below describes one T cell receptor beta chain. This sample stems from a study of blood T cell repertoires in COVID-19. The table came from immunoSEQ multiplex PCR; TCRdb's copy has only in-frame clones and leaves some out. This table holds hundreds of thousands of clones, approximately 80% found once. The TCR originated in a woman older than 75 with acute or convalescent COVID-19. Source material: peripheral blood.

The chain's CDR3 is CASSIQQGAYGYTF. CDR3 bases: TGTGCCAGTAGTATTCAACAGGGGGCGTATGGCTACACCTTC. The rearrangement joins TRBV19 to TRBJ1-2, with 9 bases that match TRBD1. Germline CDR1 LNHDA, CDR2 SQIVND (reference sequence). V lost 3 bases, J lost 5 bases, and 4 bases stayed unmatched. The length of the CDR3 is 14 residues.